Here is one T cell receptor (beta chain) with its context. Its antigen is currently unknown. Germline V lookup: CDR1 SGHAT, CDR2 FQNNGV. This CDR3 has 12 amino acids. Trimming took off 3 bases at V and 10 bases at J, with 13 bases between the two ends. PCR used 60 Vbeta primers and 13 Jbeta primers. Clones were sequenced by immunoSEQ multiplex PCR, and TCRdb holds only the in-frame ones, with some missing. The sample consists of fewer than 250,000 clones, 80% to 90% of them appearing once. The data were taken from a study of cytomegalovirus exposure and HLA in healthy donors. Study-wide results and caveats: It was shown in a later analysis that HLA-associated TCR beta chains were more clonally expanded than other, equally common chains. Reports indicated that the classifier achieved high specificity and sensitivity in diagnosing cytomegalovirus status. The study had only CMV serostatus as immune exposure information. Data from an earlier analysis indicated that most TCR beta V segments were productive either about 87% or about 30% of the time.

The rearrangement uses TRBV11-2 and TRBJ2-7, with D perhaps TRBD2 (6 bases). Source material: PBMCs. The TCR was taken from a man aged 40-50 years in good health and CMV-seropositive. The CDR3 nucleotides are TGTGCCAGCAGCTTCGAACGGGAGATACAGTACTTC. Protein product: CASSFEREIQYF.